These T cell receptor beta chains were read from a single sample in a study of radiotherapy plus CTLA-4 blockade in lung cancer. Assay used: immunoSEQ multiplex PCR; TCRdb lists only in-frame clones, some missing. There are 130,000 or so clones in the sample; about nine tenths occur only once, and roughly 7% lies in the top ten. This specimen consisted of peripheral blood, obtained from a patient treated with radiotherapy plus ipilimumab. The receptors derive from a human donor with non-small cell lung cancer that progressed on radiotherapy plus ipilimumab. CDR3s include the opening cysteine and the closing phenylalanine or tryptophan. Fields, in order: CDR3 length, V gene, J gene, clone size, D gene, CDR3 protein, CDR3 DNA. A D gene is named only where the DNA matches it firmly. Not every row has a clone size; where given, it reads once, few, many or a size class.

length: 15
V: TRBV18
J: TRBJ2-7
size: -
D: TRBD1
CDR3: CASSPIGTGASEQYF
DNA: TGTGCCAGCTCACCAATCGGGACAGGGGCGTCCGAGCAGTACTTC

length: 13
V: TRBV7-8
J: TRBJ2-7
size: -
D: -
CDR3: CASSFTGTYEQYF
DNA: TGTGCCAGCAGCTTCACTGGGACCTACGAGCAGTACTTC

length: 14
V: TRBV6-5
J: TRBJ2-3
size: -
D: TRBD2
CDR3: CASSQTSGTDTQYF
DNA: TGTGCCAGCAGCCAGACTAGCGGGACAGATACGCAGTATTTT

length: 15
V: TRBV9
J: TRBJ2-5
size: -
D: -
CDR3: CASSRGGTTQETQYF
DNA: TGTGCCAGCAGTAGGGGGGGAACTACCCAAGAGACCCAGTACTTC

length: 17
V: TRBV4-1
J: TRBJ2-4
size: -
D: TRBD2
CDR3: CASSQASGERAKNIQYF
DNA: TGCGCCAGCAGCCAAGCTAGCGGTGAGAGGGCCAAAAACATTCAGTACTTC

length: 16
V: TRBV19
J: TRBJ2-1
size: -
D: TRBD1
CDR3: CARILARDRSYNEQFF
DNA: TGTGCCAGAATCCTCGCTCGGGACAGGAGCTACAATGAGCAGTTCTTC

length: 15
V: TRBV6-5
J: TRBJ2-1
size: -
D: -
CDR3: CASSYSLPAVDEQFF
DNA: TGTGCCAGCAGTTACTCACTCCCTGCCGTAGATGAGCAGTTCTTC

length: 14
V: TRBV5-1
J: TRBJ2-1
size: -
D: TRBD2
CDR3: CASSLLAGRDEQFF
DNA: TGCGCCAGCAGCTTACTAGCGGGAAGGGATGAGCAGTTCTTC

length: 16
V: TRBV4-1
J: TRBJ2-2
size: -
D: -
CDR3: CASSPMGATNTGELFF
DNA: TGCGCCAGCAGCCCCATGGGAGCTACGAACACCGGGGAGCTGTTTTTT

length: 16
V: TRBV6-5
J: TRBJ1-2
size: -
D: -
CDR3: CASSYSTVGGSYGYTF
DNA: TGTGCCAGCAGTTACTCGACCGTGGGAGGAAGCTATGGCTACACCTTC

length: 14
V: TRBV5-1
J: TRBJ2-7
size: -
D: -
CDR3: CASSLEAGTYEQYF
DNA: TGCGCCAGCAGCTTGGAGGCGGGAACCTACGAGCAGTACTTC

length: 14
V: TRBV18
J: TRBJ2-7
size: -
D: TRBD2
CDR3: CASSTLAERGEQYF
DNA: TGTGCCAGCTCAACACTAGCGGAGAGGGGGGAGCAGTACTTC

length: 12
V: TRBV7-9
J: TRBJ1-4
size: -
D: -
CDR3: CASSNPTEILFF
DNA: TGTGCCAGCAGCAACCCGACAGAAATACTGTTTTTT

length: 15
V: TRBV18
J: TRBJ2-1
size: few
D: TRBD1
CDR3: CASSPPGQGGYEQFF
DNA: TGTGCCAGCTCACCCCCGGGACAGGGTGGGTATGAGCAGTTCTTC

length: 15
V: TRBV5-1
J: TRBJ2-2
size: -
D: -
CDR3: CASSPGGGNTGELFF
DNA: TGCGCCAGCAGCCCCGGTGGAGGGAACACCGGGGAGCTGTTTTTT

length: 11
V: TRBV19
J: TRBJ1-2
size: few
D: -
CDR3: CASSIDHGYTF
DNA: TGTGCCAGTAGTATAGATCATGGCTACACCTTC

length: 12
V: TRBV29-1
J: TRBJ1-5
size: -
D: -
CDR3: CSGRRVLQPQHF
DNA: TGCAGCGGGCGAAGGGTGTTACAGCCCCAGCATTTT

length: 13
V: TRBV30
J: TRBJ1-3
size: once
D: -
CDR3: CASRFGAGNTIYF
DNA: TGTGCCTCCAGATTCGGCGCTGGAAACACCATATATTTT

length: 13
V: TRBV7-6
J: TRBJ1-1
size: -
D: -
CDR3: CASSQIPGGEAFF
DNA: TGTGCCAGCAGCCAGATTCCCGGGGGGGAAGCTTTCTTT

length: 15
V: TRBV9
J: TRBJ1-3
size: -
D: -
CDR3: CASSATGFSGNTIYF
DNA: TGTGCCAGCAGCGCTACGGGATTCTCTGGAAACACCATATATTTT

length: 12
V: TRBV7-3
J: TRBJ2-1
size: -
D: -
CDR3: CASSSTNNEQFF
DNA: TGTGCCAGCAGCTCCACGAACAATGAGCAGTTCTTC

length: 15
V: TRBV19
J: TRBJ1-2
size: -
D: -
CDR3: CASSIDLQGFRGYTF
DNA: TGTGCCAGTAGTATAGACCTACAGGGTTTTCGTGGCTACACCTTC

length: 15
V: TRBV15
J: TRBJ1-2
size: -
D: -
CDR3: CATSRVVPGNYGYTF
DNA: TGTGCCACCAGCAGAGTGGTCCCGGGGAACTATGGCTACACCTTC